The rows below give T cell receptor beta chains drawn from one sample of a study of cytomegalovirus exposure and HLA in healthy donors. The protocol was immunoSEQ multiplex PCR, while the TCRdb copy is restricted to in-frame clones and leaves out a portion. The sample consists of more than 95,000 clones, approximately 64% of them appearing once. Sequencing input: PBMCs. Receptors originate from a man in his fifties or sixties in good health and CMV-seronegative. Each CDR3 is given with its conserved first and last residue. Each record gives: V gene, clone size, D gene, J gene, CDR3 protein, CDR3 DNA. A D gene is named only where the DNA matches it firmly. Clone size, where shown, is once, few, many, or a class for clones that have expanded.

TRBV5-4	few	NA	TRBJ2-3	CAQSGQNTDTQYF	TGTGCCCAATCTGGGCAGAACACAGATACGCAGTATTTT
TRBV19	NA	NA	TRBJ2-3	CASSIVGSRTDTQYF	TGTGCCAGTAGTATAGTGGGCAGCCGCACAGATACGCAGTATTTT
TRBV23-1	NA	TRBD2	TRBJ2-2	CARTGLAEIFTGELFF	TGCGCCAGGACCGGACTAGCGGAAATCTTCACCGGGGAGCTGTTTTTT
TRBV7-9	few	TRBD1	TRBJ1-1	CASSQYTGTGGTEAFF	TGTGCCAGCAGCCAATATACCGGGACAGGGGGCACTGAAGCTTTCTTT
TRBV11-3	NA	TRBD1	TRBJ2-3	CASSSGQASTDMQYF	TGTGCCAGCAGCTCAGGACAGGCTAGTACAGATATGCAGTATTTT
TRBV2	NA	NA	TRBJ1-2	CASSEGERGYTF	TGTGCCAGCAGTGAAGGGGAGAGGGGCTACACCTTC
TRBV2	NA	NA	TRBJ2-1	CASSLRVQFF	TGTGCCAGCTCCCTCCGAGTTCAGTTCTTC
TRBV5-1	NA	TRBD2	TRBJ2-3	CASSRPSSGGATDTQYF	TGCGCCAGCAGCAGGCCTTCTAGCGGGGGGGCCACAGATACGCAGTATTTT
TRBV15	NA	TRBD1	TRBJ2-7	CATSRTTGTHEQYF	TGTGCCACCAGCAGAACGACAGGGACCCACGAGCAGTACTTC
TRBV12-5	once	TRBD2	TRBJ2-7	CASGQGTSGGYEQYF	TGTGCTAGTGGTCAAGGGACTAGCGGGGGCTACGAGCAGTACTTC
TRBV6-5	NA	NA	TRBJ2-4	CASSFGGAGAKNIQYF	TGTGCCAGCAGTTTTGGGGGGGCGGGGGCCAAAAACATTCAGTACTTC
TRBV27	many	NA	TRBJ1-1	CASTDRGGTEAFF	TGTGCCAGCACCGATCGGGGAGGCACTGAAGCTTTCTTT
TRBV7-9	NA	TRBD1	TRBJ1-3	CASSSPGQTSGNTIYF	TGTGCCAGCAGCTCGCCGGGACAGACCTCTGGAAACACCATATATTTT
TRBV7-2	few	TRBD1	TRBJ2-3	CASSLGWTGGTDTQYF	TGTGCCAGCAGCTTAGGTTGGACAGGGGGCACAGATACGCAGTATTTT
TRBV7-9	NA	NA	TRBJ1-6	CASSLDLDNSPLHF	TGTGCCAGCAGCTTAGACCTAGACAATTCACCCCTCCACTTT
TRBV28	NA	NA	TRBJ1-2	CASTLIGQLNYGYTF	TGTGCCAGCACCTTGATTGGACAGCTTAACTATGGCTACACCTTC
TRBV5-4	few	TRBD2	TRBJ2-5	CASSLGGGRAQETQYF	TGTGCCAGCAGCTTGGGGGGCGGGAGGGCTCAAGAGACCCAGTACTTC
TRBV13	NA	NA	TRBJ1-5	CASSQRLRGKSNQPQHF	TGTGCCAGCAGCCAACGCCTCAGGGGCAAAAGCAATCAGCCCCAGCATTTT
TRBV5-1	NA	NA	TRBJ2-2	CASSFNEGRTGELFF	TGCGCCAGCAGCTTCAACGAGGGCCGGACCGGGGAGCTGTTTTTT
TRBV6-4	NA	TRBD2	TRBJ2-7	CASSDGAGAGYEQYF	TGTGCCAGCAGTGACGGAGCGGGGGCAGGCTACGAGCAGTACTTC
TRBV10-3	few	TRBD1	TRBJ2-1	CAISDTQGASYNEQFF	TGTGCCATCAGTGACACCCAGGGGGCGTCCTACAATGAGCAGTTCTTC
TRBV6-1	NA	TRBD1	TRBJ1-2	CASSEAGQGAYGYTF	TGTGCCAGCAGTGAAGCGGGGCAGGGGGCCTATGGCTACACCTTC
TRBV7-9	few	NA	TRBJ1-1	CASSRGGGGPEAFF	TGTGCCAGCAGCCGAGGTGGGGGGGGACCTGAAGCTTTCTTT
TRBV5-1	NA	NA	TRBJ1-6	CASSPGQYNSPLHF	TGCGCCAGCAGCCCAGGACAGTATAATTCACCCCTCCACTTT
TRBV12-5	few	TRBD2	TRBJ2-3	CASGLHGLAGGPRTDTQYF	TGTGCTAGTGGTTTGCATGGACTAGCGGGAGGGCCTCGCACAGATACGCAGTATTTT
TRBV2	few	TRBD1	TRBJ1-2	CAMSRGQGYPSVVYTF	TGTGCCATGTCTAGGGGACAGGGCTATCCTTCGGTAGTCTACACCTTC
TRBV12-5	few	NA	TRBJ1-2	CASGLVAGAGGYTF	TGTGCTAGTGGTTTGGTAGCGGGCGCGGGTGGCTACACCTTC
TRBV15	medium-sized	NA	TRBJ1-4	CATSRDRNEKLFF	TGTGCCACCAGCAGAGACAGGAATGAAAAACTGTTTTTT
TRBV9	NA	TRBD2	TRBJ2-3	CASSVEGGGIFSDTQYF	TGTGCCAGCAGCGTAGAAGGCGGGGGGATCTTTTCAGATACGCAGTATTTT
TRBV5-1	NA	TRBD1	TRBJ1-2	CASSWGQGGDGYTF	TGCGCCAGCAGCTGGGGACAGGGGGGGGATGGCTACACCTTC
TRBV4-2	NA	TRBD2	TRBJ2-3	CASSQVSSGGAGGDTQYF	TGTGCCAGCAGCCAAGTCTCTAGCGGGGGGGCTGGTGGAGATACGCAGTATTTT
TRBV19	NA	NA	TRBJ1-2	CASKSDPRQNYGYTF	TGTGCCAGTAAATCCGACCCCCGACAGAACTATGGCTACACCTTC
TRBV19	NA	TRBD1	TRBJ1-3	CASSRKGASSGNTIYF	TGTGCCAGTAGTCGTAAGGGGGCCAGCTCTGGAAACACCATATATTTT
TRBV9	NA	NA	TRBJ2-7	CASSVGRATYEQYF	TGTGCCAGCAGCGTAGGTAGAGCAACCTACGAGCAGTACTTC
TRBV7-9	few	NA	TRBJ1-4	CSSSLVSVVTATNEKLFF	TGTTCCAGCAGCTTAGTTTCTGTCGTGACAGCAACTAATGAAAAACTGTTTTTT
TRBV25-1	once	NA	TRBJ2-1	CASSHRSSWSYNEQFF	TGTGCCAGCAGCCACCGGTCTAGTTGGTCCTACAATGAGCAGTTCTTC
TRBV7-6	NA	NA	TRBJ1-2	CASSSTDSYGGYTF	TGTGCCAGCAGCTCCACGGACAGTTATGGTGGCTACACCTTC
TRBV11-3	NA	NA	TRBJ2-5	CASSLDPGRGAETQYF	TGTGCCAGCAGCTTAGACCCTGGAAGGGGTGCAGAGACCCAGTACTTC
TRBV6-4	NA	NA	TRBJ1-5	CASSQFGEPGQPQHF	TGTGCCAGCAGTCAATTCGGGGAACCGGGGCAGCCCCAGCATTTT
TRBV5-5	NA	TRBD1	TRBJ2-7	CASSSSVTGVYEQYF	TGTGCCAGCAGCTCGTCCGTGACAGGGGTCTACGAGCAGTACTTC
TRBV5-1	NA	NA	TRBJ2-5	CASSGQARETQYF	TGCGCCAGCAGTGGGCAGGCACGAGAGACCCAGTACTTC
TRBV10-2	once	TRBD2	TRBJ2-3	CASRTGLAGVDTQYF	TGCGCCAGCAGAACGGGACTAGCGGGAGTAGATACGCAGTATTTT
TRBV2	NA	NA	TRBJ2-1	CASSEAGLDSTQFF	TGTGCCAGCAGTGAAGCGGGATTGGACTCCACGCAGTTCTTC
TRBV28	NA	NA	TRBJ2-1	CASSRLQGNEQFF	TGTGCCAGCAGCAGACTACAGGGTAATGAGCAGTTCTTC
TRBV5-8	once	NA	TRBJ2-3	CANSANRLYRRRTDTQYF	TGTGCCAACTCCGCGAACAGATTATACAGGAGACGCACAGATACGCAGTATTTT
TRBV11-3	NA	TRBD2	TRBJ2-1	CASRIAGVYNEQFF	TGTGCCAGCAGAATAGCGGGAGTCTACAATGAGCAGTTCTTC